These T cell receptor beta chains were read from a single sample in a study of blood T cell repertoires in COVID-19. Libraries were prepared by immunoSEQ multiplex PCR; TCRdb keeps only in-frame clonotypes and omits some of them. The table includes 200,000 to 300,000 clones, around 82% detected once. Sequences were obtained from peripheral blood. The receptor set was obtained from a human donor in a cohort sampled during active COVID-19. The CDR3 runs from the conserved cysteine through the conserved F or W. A D gene is named only where the DNA matches it firmly. Clone size, where shown, is once, few, many, or a class for clones that have expanded.

CDR3 length: 16
V gene: TRBV7-2
clone size: .
D gene: TRBD2
J gene: TRBJ2-1
CDR3 protein: CASSSQALAGAHEQFF
CDR3 DNA: TGTGCCAGCAGCTCCCAGGCCCTAGCGGGAGCCCATGAGCAGTTCTTC

CDR3 length: 14
V gene: TRBV4-1
clone size: .
D gene: TRBD2
J gene: TRBJ2-1
CDR3 protein: CASSQSRGAGVPFF
CDR3 DNA: TGCGCCAGCAGCCAATCACGAGGGGCGGGGGTCCCGTTCTTC

CDR3 length: 15
V gene: TRBV15
clone size: once
D gene: .
J gene: TRBJ2-7
CDR3 protein: CATSSGRGPSYEQYF
CDR3 DNA: TGTGCCACCAGCAGTGGGCGGGGGCCCTCCTACGAGCAGTACTTC

CDR3 length: 14
V gene: TRBV5-1
clone size: .
D gene: TRBD1
J gene: TRBJ2-1
CDR3 protein: CASSPGTGDNEQFF
CDR3 DNA: TGCGCCAGCAGCCCCGGGACAGGAGACAATGAGCAGTTCTTC

CDR3 length: 16
V gene: TRBV9
clone size: .
D gene: TRBD2
J gene: TRBJ2-3
CDR3 protein: CASSVLLAGFTDTQYF
CDR3 DNA: TGTGCCAGCAGCGTATTACTAGCGGGATTCACAGATACGCAGTATTTT

CDR3 length: 17
V gene: TRBV6-2/TRBV6-3
clone size: once
D gene: .
J gene: TRBJ2-5
CDR3 protein: CASNPYPSTSYQETQYF
CDR3 DNA: TGTGCCAGCAACCCTTATCCTAGCACCTCGTACCAAGAGACCCAGTACTTC

CDR3 length: 13
V gene: TRBV6-5
clone size: .
D gene: .
J gene: TRBJ1-5
CDR3 protein: CASSYSQNVPQHF
CDR3 DNA: TGTGCCAGCAGTTACTCACAGAATGTGCCCCAGCATTTT

CDR3 length: 21
V gene: TRBV6-1
clone size: .
D gene: .
J gene: TRBJ1-5
CDR3 protein: CASSERRGVGVLSSGNQPQHF
CDR3 DNA: TGTGCCAGCAGTGAACGGAGGGGAGTGGGAGTCCTTTCCTCTGGGAATCAGCCCCAGCATTTT

CDR3 length: 19
V gene: TRBV7-6
clone size: .
D gene: TRBD2
J gene: TRBJ2-7
CDR3 protein: CASSLAGFAGGSFLYEQYF
CDR3 DNA: TGTGCCAGCAGCTTAGCGGGGTTCGCGGGAGGGTCCTTTTTGTACGAGCAGTACTTC

CDR3 length: 14
V gene: TRBV5-1
clone size: .
D gene: TRBD1
J gene: TRBJ2-1
CDR3 protein: CASRRDRGRGEQFF
CDR3 DNA: TGCGCCAGCAGAAGGGACAGGGGGCGCGGTGAGCAGTTCTTC

CDR3 length: 17
V gene: TRBV5-1
clone size: .
D gene: TRBD2
J gene: TRBJ2-3
CDR3 protein: CASSFGSAAGSADTQYF
CDR3 DNA: TGCGCCAGCAGCTTTGGCTCTGCAGCGGGAAGCGCAGATACGCAGTATTTT

CDR3 length: 15
V gene: TRBV19
clone size: .
D gene: .
J gene: TRBJ1-4
CDR3 protein: CASTPSGKLGEKLFF
CDR3 DNA: TGTGCCAGTACCCCCTCAGGGAAATTAGGTGAAAAACTGTTTTTT

CDR3 length: 18
V gene: TRBV23-1
clone size: .
D gene: .
J gene: TRBJ1-5
CDR3 protein: CASSHPPMDSAKLQPQHF
CDR3 DNA: TGCGCCAGCAGTCACCCACCGATGGACAGCGCAAAATTACAGCCCCAGCATTTT

CDR3 length: 16
V gene: TRBV11-3
clone size: .
D gene: .
J gene: TRBJ2-2
CDR3 protein: CASSPTLDPRSGELFF
CDR3 DNA: TGTGCCAGCAGCCCCACACTAGACCCTAGAAGCGGGGAGCTGTTTTTT

CDR3 length: 16
V gene: TRBV2
clone size: .
D gene: .
J gene: TRBJ1-1
CDR3 protein: CASSEVAVAMNTEAFF
CDR3 DNA: TGTGCCAGCAGTGAAGTGGCAGTCGCCATGAACACTGAAGCTTTCTTT

CDR3 length: 15
V gene: TRBV6-6
clone size: .
D gene: TRBD2
J gene: TRBJ2-1
CDR3 protein: CASSYSGLAEKQQFF
CDR3 DNA: TGTGCCAGCAGTTACTCTGGGCTAGCGGAGAAACAGCAGTTCTTC

CDR3 length: 14
V gene: TRBV9
clone size: few
D gene: .
J gene: TRBJ2-7
CDR3 protein: CASSVGSSSYEQYF
CDR3 DNA: TGTGCCAGCAGCGTAGGATCCAGCTCCTACGAGCAGTACTTC

CDR3 length: 15
V gene: TRBV5-1
clone size: few
D gene: .
J gene: TRBJ2-4
CDR3 protein: CASSLAPIAKNIQYF
CDR3 DNA: TGCGCCAGCAGCTTGGCTCCTATAGCCAAAAACATTCAGTACTTC

CDR3 length: 15
V gene: TRBV13
clone size: .
D gene: TRBD2
J gene: TRBJ2-1
CDR3 protein: CASSLGTGGDNEQFF
CDR3 DNA: TGTGCCAGCAGCCTCGGGACCGGGGGGGACAATGAGCAGTTCTTC

CDR3 length: 16
V gene: TRBV11-2
clone size: .
D gene: .
J gene: TRBJ1-3
CDR3 protein: CASSHPRGGAGNTIYF
CDR3 DNA: TGTGCCAGCAGCCACCCGCGGGGGGGCGCGGGAAACACCATATATTTT

CDR3 length: 18
V gene: TRBV4-2
clone size: .
D gene: .
J gene: TRBJ1-4
CDR3 protein: CASSQESLGGRFGEKLFF
CDR3 DNA: TGTGCCAGCAGCCAAGAGTCCCTGGGAGGAAGGTTTGGTGAAAAACTGTTTTTT

CDR3 length: 13
V gene: TRBV10-3
clone size: .
D gene: TRBD2
J gene: TRBJ2-7
CDR3 protein: CAIRSGGTYEQYF
CDR3 DNA: TGTGCCATCAGGAGCGGGGGAACCTACGAGCAGTACTTC

CDR3 length: 14
V gene: TRBV2
clone size: few
D gene: .
J gene: TRBJ1-6
CDR3 protein: CASIGKTANSPLHF
CDR3 DNA: TGTGCCAGCATAGGGAAGACAGCTAATTCACCCCTCCACTTT

CDR3 length: 16
V gene: TRBV4-1
clone size: .
D gene: TRBD1
J gene: TRBJ1-5
CDR3 protein: CASSQEDRGGNQPQHF
CDR3 DNA: TGCGCCAGCAGCCAAGAGGACAGGGGAGGGAATCAGCCCCAGCATTTT

CDR3 length: 15
V gene: TRBV14
clone size: .
D gene: TRBD2
J gene: TRBJ2-7
CDR3 protein: CASSPLAGGTYEQYF
CDR3 DNA: TGTGCCAGCAGCCCGTTAGCGGGAGGGACCTACGAGCAGTACTTC

CDR3 length: 16
V gene: TRBV6-4
clone size: .
D gene: TRBD2
J gene: TRBJ2-7
CDR3 protein: CASTMYRDYSFYEQYF
CDR3 DNA: TGTGCCAGCACAATGTACCGGGACTACTCCTTCTACGAGCAGTACTTC